One and the same sample provided the 9 T cell receptor beta chains below, sequenced in a study of blood T cell repertoires in COVID-19 (dated by TCRdb to 2018 to 2021). The protocol used for the library was the immunoSEQ multiplex PCR assay. TCRdb took this table from immuneACCESS and kept in-frame rearrangements with V and J called. Such tables lack part of the clones; where checked against another copy, unresolved V genes explain under half of the gap, and the rest is unexplained. This sample holds approximately 380,000 clones; around 84% were observed only once. The ten most abundant clones make up roughly 3.7% of the sample. The material sequenced was peripheral blood. The origin of the receptors is a woman younger than 35 with acute or convalescent COVID-19.

The gene calls are TRBV28 and TRBJ1-1; a possible D gene is TRBD1 (6 bases). CDR3 size: 12 residues. V lost 10 bases to trimming and J lost 0 bases, with 9 bases between them. CDR1 is MDHEN, CDR2 SYDVKM, per germline. The CDR3 sequence is CAIGQMNTEAFF. For the CDR3, the DNA is TGTGCCATCGGACAGATGAACACTGAAGCTTTCTTT.

The chain uses TRBV9 and TRBJ1-1; D possibly corresponds to TRBD1 (5 bases). In germline, CDR1 is SGDLS, CDR2 YYNGEE. This CDR3 spans 15 amino acids. V lost 4 bases, J lost 2 bases, and 15 bases lay in between. The CDR3 is CASSPNRGTNTEAFF. The CDR3 nucleotides read TGTGCCAGCAGCCCGAACCGGGGGACCAACACTGAAGCTTTCTTT.

The chain couples TRBV4-1 to TRBJ2-1, with D maybe TRBD1 (7 bases). The germline V gene has CDR1 MGHRA and CDR2 YSYEKL. The CDR3 covers 16 residues. Trimming stripped 3 bases from V and 6 bases from J, with 18 bases between. The CDR3 sequence: CASSQDGQGGLNEQFF. CDR3 coding DNA: TGCGCCAGCAGCCAGGACGGGCAGGGGGGACTCAATGAGCAGTTCTTC.

CDR3 in amino acids: CAWKGTEERRGQFF. In nucleotides, the CDR3 is TGTGCCTGGAAAGGGACAGAGGAACGGCGCGGGCAGTTCTTC. The chain carries TRBV30 and TRBJ2-1, with TRBD1 matching over 7 bases. This CDR3 has 14 amino acids. J lost 12 bases, V lost 4 bases, and 15 bases had no gene match. Germline loops: CDR1 GTSNPN, CDR2 SVGIG (reference sequence).

The chain employs TRBV5-1 and TRBJ1-4; a weak D match, TRBD1 (5 bases). Trimming stripped 0 bases from V and 11 bases from J, with 11 bases between. This CDR3 region has 13 residues. The germline V gene encodes CDR1 SGHRS and CDR2 YFSETQ. CDR3 region: CASSLGDSGKLFF. CDR3 bases: TGCGCCAGCAGCTTGGGTGACAGTGGTAAACTGTTTTTT.

V usage is TRBV9 and J usage is TRBJ1-2, with D unresolved. This CDR3 is 11 amino acids long. Trimming cost V 3 bases and J 7 bases, with 7 bases left between them. Germline V gene data show CDR1 as SGDLS and CDR2 as YYNGEE. CDR3 in DNA: TGTGCCAGCAGCGCCGAGGGTGGCTACACCTTC. Amino acids: CASSAEGGYTF.

This clone appeared a few times. This sequence joins TRBV9 and TRBJ2-1; 10 nucleotides agree with TRBD2. V lost 4 bases to trimming and J lost 7 bases; unmatched junction nucleotides: 5. Germline V lookup: CDR1 SGDLS, CDR2 YYNGEE. The CDR3 runs to 14 residues. Here the CDR3 reads CASSPQLAGNEQFF. The CDR3 DNA is TGTGCCAGCAGCCCACAACTAGCGGGAAATGAGCAGTTCTTC.

J is TRBJ1-2 and V is TRBV9; tentatively, D is TRBD1 (5 bases). Germline CDR1 and CDR2: SGDLS and YYNGEE. This CDR3 region has 15 residues. Between the trimmed V and J ends, which lost 2 bases and 1 base, there was a span of 12 bases. The CDR3 DNA is TGTGCCAGCAGCGTCGGAGGGGTCGGTAACTATGGCTACACCTTC. This codes for CASSVGGVGNYGYTF.

The V call is TRBV4-1, the J call TRBJ1-1; the match to TRBD1 covers 7 bases. V lost 1 base to trimming and J lost 1 base; unmatched junction nucleotides: 6. The CDR3 is 16 residues long. Germline-derived CDR1 and CDR2 are MGHRA and YSYEKL. For the CDR3, the DNA is TGCGCCAGCAGCCAAGTGGGGGGACAGCAGAACACTGAAGCTTTCTTT. It codes for CASSQVGGQQNTEAFF.